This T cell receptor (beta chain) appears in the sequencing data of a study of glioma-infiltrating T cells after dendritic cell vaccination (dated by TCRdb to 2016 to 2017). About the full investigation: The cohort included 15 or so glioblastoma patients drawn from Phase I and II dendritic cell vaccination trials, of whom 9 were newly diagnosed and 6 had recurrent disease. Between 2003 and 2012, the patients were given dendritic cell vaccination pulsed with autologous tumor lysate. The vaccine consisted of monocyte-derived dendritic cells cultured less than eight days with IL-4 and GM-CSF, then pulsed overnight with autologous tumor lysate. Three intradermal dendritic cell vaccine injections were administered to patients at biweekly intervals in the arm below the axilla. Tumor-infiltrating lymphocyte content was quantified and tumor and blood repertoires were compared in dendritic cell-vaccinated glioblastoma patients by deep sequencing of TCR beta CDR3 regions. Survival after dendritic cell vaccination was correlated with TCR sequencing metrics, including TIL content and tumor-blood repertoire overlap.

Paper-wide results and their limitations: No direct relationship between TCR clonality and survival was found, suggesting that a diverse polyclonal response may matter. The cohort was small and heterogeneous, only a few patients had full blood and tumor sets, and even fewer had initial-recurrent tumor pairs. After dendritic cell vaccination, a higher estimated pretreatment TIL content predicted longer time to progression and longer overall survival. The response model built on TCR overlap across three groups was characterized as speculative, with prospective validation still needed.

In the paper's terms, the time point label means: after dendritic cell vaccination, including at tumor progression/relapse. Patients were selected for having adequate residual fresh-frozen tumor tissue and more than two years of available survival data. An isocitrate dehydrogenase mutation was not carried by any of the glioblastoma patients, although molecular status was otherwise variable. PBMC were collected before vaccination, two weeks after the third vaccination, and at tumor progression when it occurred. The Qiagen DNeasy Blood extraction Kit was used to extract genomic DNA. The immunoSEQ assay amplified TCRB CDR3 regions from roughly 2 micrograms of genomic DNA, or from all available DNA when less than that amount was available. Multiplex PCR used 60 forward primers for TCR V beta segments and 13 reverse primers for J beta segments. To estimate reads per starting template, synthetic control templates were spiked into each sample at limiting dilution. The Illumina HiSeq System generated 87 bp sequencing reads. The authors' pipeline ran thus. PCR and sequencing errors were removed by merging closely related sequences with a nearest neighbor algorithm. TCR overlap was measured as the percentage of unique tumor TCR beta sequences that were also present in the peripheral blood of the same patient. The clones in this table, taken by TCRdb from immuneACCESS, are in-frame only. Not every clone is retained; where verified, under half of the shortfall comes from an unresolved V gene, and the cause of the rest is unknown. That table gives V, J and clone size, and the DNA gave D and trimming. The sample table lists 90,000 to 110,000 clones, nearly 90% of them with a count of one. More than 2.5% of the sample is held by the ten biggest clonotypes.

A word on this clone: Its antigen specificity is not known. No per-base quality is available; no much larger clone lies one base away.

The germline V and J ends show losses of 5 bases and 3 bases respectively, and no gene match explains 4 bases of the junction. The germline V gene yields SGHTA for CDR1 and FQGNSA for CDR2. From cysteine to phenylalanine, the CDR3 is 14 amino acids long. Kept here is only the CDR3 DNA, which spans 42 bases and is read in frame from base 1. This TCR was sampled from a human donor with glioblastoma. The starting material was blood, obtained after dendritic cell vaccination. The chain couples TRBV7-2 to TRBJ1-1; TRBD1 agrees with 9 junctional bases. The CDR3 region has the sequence CASSVTGGYTEAFF. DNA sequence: TGTGCCAGCAGCGTGACAGGGGGATACACTGAAGCTTTCTTT.